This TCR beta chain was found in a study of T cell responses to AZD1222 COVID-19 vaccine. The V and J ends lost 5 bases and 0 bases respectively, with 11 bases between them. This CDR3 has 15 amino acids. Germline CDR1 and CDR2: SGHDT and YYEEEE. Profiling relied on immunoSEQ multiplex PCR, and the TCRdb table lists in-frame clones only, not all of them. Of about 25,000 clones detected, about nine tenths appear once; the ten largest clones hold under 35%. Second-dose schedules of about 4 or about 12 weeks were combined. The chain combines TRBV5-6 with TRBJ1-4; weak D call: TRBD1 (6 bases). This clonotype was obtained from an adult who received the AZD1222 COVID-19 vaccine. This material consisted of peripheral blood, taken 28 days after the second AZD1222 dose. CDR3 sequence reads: CASRWGGATNEKLFF. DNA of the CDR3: TGTGCCAGCAGGTGGGGGGGCGCAACTAATGAAAAACTGTTTTTT.